This record covers a single T cell receptor beta chain. The antigen is not known. This sample is part of a study of shared clonotypes between healthy human individuals. Whole-study findings and limits: Unshared clonotypes carried lower generation probabilities than those common to all four donors.

Nashville, Tennessee was home to all donors, each a Caucasian adult. Splitting of CD4+ cells produced CD45RA+ naive and CD45RA-negative memory subsets. The CDR3 contains 14 residues. Germline V gene data show CDR1 as GTSNPN and CDR2 as SVGIG (reference sequence). Trimming stripped 2 bases from V and 3 bases from J, with 13 bases between. Sequencing was performed with immunoSEQ multiplex PCR; in TCRdb, only in-frame clones are kept and a portion is missing. The table records over a million clones, about 74% of them present only once. This sequence was found in a man younger than 30 in good health. Sample: memory CD4+ T cells sorted from blood. The subset was: CD45RA-negative fraction. The rearrangement joins TRBV30 to TRBJ1-2; D is unresolved. Here the CDR3 DNA reads TGTGCCTGGAGTACCCGAGACGGGGACTATGGCTACACCTTC. Translating it yields CAWSTRDGDYGYTF.